This T cell receptor (beta chain) stems from a study of Tregs in tolerant kidney transplant recipients. CDR3 length: 15 residues. The V and J ends lost 3 bases and 3 bases, in that order; junction bases with no gene match: 4. The germline V gene encodes CDR1 SNHLY and CDR2 FYNNEI. Concerning this clone: The read halts 3 residues ahead of the CDR3 end, with the missing end drawn from the germline J gene.

Profiling relied on immunoSEQ multiplex PCR, and the TCRdb table lists in-frame clones only, not all of them. The sample table includes about 30,000 clones. Sequencing used CD8+ T cells from blood, obtained before the transplant. The sequence was obtained from a human donor who received a combined kidney and bone marrow transplant. The rearrangement uses TRBV2 and TRBJ1-1; the match to TRBD1 covers 10 bases. The chain's CDR3 is CASSDHGTGDTEAFF. CDR3 DNA, as far as it was read: TGTGCCAGCAGTGACCACGGGACAGGGGACACTGAA.